The source of this T cell receptor beta chain is a study of blood T cell repertoires in COVID-19. Across the whole study: The study drew acute and convalescent COVID-19 samples from the United States, Italy and Spain. Nucleic acid was either cDNA or gDNA, and it came from T cells, B-cell-depleted T cells, or PBMCs.

Germline lookup yields CDR1 SGHTA and CDR2 FQGNSA. The V segment lost 1 base and the J segment 4 bases; nucleotides outside the gene matches: 6. The CDR3 has 16 residues. Per the original methods: By means of reference gene primer amplification, nucleated cell counts were estimated. Clones were sequenced by immunoSEQ multiplex PCR, and TCRdb holds only the in-frame ones, with some missing. D and trimming come from the DNA, and the V and J calls and clone size come from that table. The top ten clones hold about 2.5% of a sample with about 260,000 clones, about 89% of them seen once. The V call is TRBV7-2, the J call TRBJ2-4; 8 bases match TRBD1. The sample comprised peripheral blood. This TCR was recovered from a woman between 45 and 60 years old with acute or convalescent COVID-19. The CDR3 spells CASSLGGQGWKNIQYF. The DNA of the CDR3 is TGTGCCAGCAGCTTAGGCGGACAGGGCTGGAAAAACATTCAGTACTTC.